This T cell receptor (beta chain) was observed in a study of early T cells in non-severe SARS-CoV-2 infection. At the level of the study: The sequenced material was bulk RNA from unsorted whole blood, and its chains were unpaired.

Germline V gene data show CDR1 as SNHLY and CDR2 as FYNNEI. Between the trimmed V and J ends, which lost 1 base and 10 bases, there was a span of 5 bases. The CDR3 has 11 residues. Comment on this clonotype: The antigen remains unidentified.

As part of library construction, unique molecular identifiers were attached to individual cDNA molecules. TCRdb reprocessed the 5' RACE reads via MiXCR and lists one record per CDR3 protein. Here the sample spans about 48,000 distinct CDR3 sequences, 8.5% to 10% being singletons. General study points: There was a bias toward anti-spike CD8 responses in VDJdb matching, which missed private and CD4 specificities.

The gene calls are TRBV2 and TRBJ2-1; D gene uncertain. Sample: whole blood. This clonotype was sampled from an adult who was a healthcare worker with PCR-confirmed SARS-CoV-2 infection or an uninfected control (not recorded which). The CDR3 bases are TGTGCCAGCAGTGAAGTGCGGGAGCAGTTCTTC. Residues: CASSEVREQFF. The full variable domain, rest sourced from reference TRBV2 and TRBJ2-1, is EPEVTQTPSHQVTQMGQEVILRCVPISNHLYFYWYRQILGQKVEFLVSFYNNEISEKSEIFDDQFSVERPDGSNFTLKIRSTKLEDSAMYFCASSEVREQFFGPGTRLTVL.